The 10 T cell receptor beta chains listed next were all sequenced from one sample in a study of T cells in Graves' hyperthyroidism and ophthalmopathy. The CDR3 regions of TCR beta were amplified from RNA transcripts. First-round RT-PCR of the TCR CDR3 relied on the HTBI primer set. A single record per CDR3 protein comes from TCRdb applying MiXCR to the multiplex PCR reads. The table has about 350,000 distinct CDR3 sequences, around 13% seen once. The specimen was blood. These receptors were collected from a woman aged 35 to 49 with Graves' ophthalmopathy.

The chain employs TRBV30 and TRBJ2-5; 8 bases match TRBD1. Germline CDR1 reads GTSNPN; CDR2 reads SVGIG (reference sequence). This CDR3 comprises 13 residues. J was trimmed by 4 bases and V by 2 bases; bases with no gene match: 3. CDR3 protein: CAWSPGGLETQYF. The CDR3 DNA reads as TGTGCCTGGAGTCCAGGGGGCCTAGAGACCCAGTACTTC.

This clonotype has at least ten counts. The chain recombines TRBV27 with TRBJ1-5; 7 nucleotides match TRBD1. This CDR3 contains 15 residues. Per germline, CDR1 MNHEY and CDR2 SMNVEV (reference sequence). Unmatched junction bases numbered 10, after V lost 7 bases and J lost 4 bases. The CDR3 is CASKPLDRLNQPQHF. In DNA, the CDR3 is TGTGCCAGCAAACCTCTGGACAGGTTGAATCAGCCCCAGCATTTT.

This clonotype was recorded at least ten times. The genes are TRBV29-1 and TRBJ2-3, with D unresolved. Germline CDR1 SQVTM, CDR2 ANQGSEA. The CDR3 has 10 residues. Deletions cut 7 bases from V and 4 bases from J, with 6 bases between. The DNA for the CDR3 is TGCAGCGGGGCGTCAGATACGCAGTATTTT. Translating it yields CSGASDTQYF.

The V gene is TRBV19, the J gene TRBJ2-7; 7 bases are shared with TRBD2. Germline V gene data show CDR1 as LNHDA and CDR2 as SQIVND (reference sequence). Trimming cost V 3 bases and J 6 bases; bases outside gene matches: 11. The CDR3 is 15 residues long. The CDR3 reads CASSMMGGLRGEQYF. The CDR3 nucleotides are TGTGCCAGTAGTATGATGGGAGGGCTAAGGGGCGAGCAGTACTTC.

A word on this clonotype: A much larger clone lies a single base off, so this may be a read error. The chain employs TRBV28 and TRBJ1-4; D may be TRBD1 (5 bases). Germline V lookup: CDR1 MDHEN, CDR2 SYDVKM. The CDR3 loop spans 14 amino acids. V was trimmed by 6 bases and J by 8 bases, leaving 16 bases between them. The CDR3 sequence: CASSLRDANEKLFF. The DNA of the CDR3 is TGTGCCAGCAGCCTCCGGGACGCGAACGAAAAACTGTTTTTT.

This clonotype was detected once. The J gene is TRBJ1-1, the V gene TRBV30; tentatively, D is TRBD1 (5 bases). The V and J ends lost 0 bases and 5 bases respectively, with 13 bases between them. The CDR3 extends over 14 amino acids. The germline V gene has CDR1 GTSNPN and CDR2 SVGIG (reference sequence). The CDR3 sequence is CAWSVKRDRTEAFF. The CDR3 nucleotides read TGTGCCTGGAGTGTTAAAAGGGACCGGACTGAAGCTTTCTTT.

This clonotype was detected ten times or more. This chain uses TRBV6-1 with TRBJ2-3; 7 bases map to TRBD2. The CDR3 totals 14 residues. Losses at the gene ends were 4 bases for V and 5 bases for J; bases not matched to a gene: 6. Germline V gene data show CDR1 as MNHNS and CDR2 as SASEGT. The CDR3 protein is CASSVRGGGDTQYF. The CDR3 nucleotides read TGTGCCAGCAGTGTCCGGGGCGGGGGAGATACGCAGTATTTT.

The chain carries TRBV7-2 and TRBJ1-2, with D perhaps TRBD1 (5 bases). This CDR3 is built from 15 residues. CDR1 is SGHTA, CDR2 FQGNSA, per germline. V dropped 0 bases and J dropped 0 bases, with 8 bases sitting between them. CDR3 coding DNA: TGTGCCAGCAGCTTAGCTCCGGACACTAACTATGGCTACACCTTC. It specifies CASSLAPDTNYGYTF. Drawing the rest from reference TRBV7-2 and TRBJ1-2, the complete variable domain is GAGVSQSPSNKVTEKGKDVELRCDPISGHTALYWYRQSLGQGLEFLIYFQGNSAPDKSGLPSDRFSAERTGGSVSTLTIQRTQQEDSAVYLCASSLAPDTNYGYTFGSGTRLTVV.

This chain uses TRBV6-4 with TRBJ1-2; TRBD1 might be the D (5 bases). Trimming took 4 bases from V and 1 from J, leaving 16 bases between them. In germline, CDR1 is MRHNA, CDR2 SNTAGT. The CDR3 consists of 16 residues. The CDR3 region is CASSGFFKDNNYGYTF. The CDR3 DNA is TGTGCCAGCAGTGGGTTTTTCAAGGACAATAACTATGGCTACACCTTC.

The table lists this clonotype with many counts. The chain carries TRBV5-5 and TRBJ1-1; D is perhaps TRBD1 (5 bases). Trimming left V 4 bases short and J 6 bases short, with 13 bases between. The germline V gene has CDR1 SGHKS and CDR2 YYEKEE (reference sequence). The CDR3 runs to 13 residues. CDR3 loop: CASSQGREPEAFF. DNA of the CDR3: TGTGCCAGCAGCCAGGGACGAGAGCCTGAAGCTTTCTTT.